This TCR beta chain was profiled in a study of cytomegalovirus exposure and HLA in healthy donors. Here immunoSEQ multiplex PCR was the method, and the copy in TCRdb shows in-frame clones only, minus some. Of around 55,000 clones in the sample, 80% to 95% are singletons; the top ten hold less than 4%. This CDR3 is built from 15 residues. Trimming at V came to 3 bases and at J to 5 bases, leaving 9 bases not matched to a gene. Per the germline V gene, CDR1 is SGHRS and CDR2 is YFSETQ. The sample was PBMCs. The receptor comes from a man aged 18 to 30 in good health and CMV-seronegative. The rearrangement links TRBV5-1 to TRBJ2-5; 8 bases align to TRBD2. CDR3 amino acids: CASSSYSGTSETQYF. The CDR3 nucleotides are TGCGCCAGCAGCTCCTATAGCGGGACCAGCGAGACCCAGTACTTC.